The sample holds one count of the clone carrying this T cell receptor beta chain. Its antigen is unidentified. The sample originates from a study of identifying expanded T cells in peripheral blood. General observations from the study: Differentially abundant clones: approximately 1.3 between replicates, just under 17 at 2 to 3 weeks, over 18 at four.

Here immunoSEQ multiplex PCR was the method, and the copy in TCRdb shows in-frame clones only, minus some. The sample contains nearly 60,000 clones, about 92% of which appear only once. Germline values: CDR1 MDHEN, CDR2 SYDVKM. This CDR3 contains 14 residues. V shed 6 bases and J 3 bases; nucleotides not matched to a gene: 8. V gene TRBV28 combines with J gene TRBJ2-7, with 7 nucleotides matching TRBD1. The TCR originated in a person between 18 and 70 years old in good health. The sequencing sample was made of blood. CDR3 coding DNA: TGTGCCAGCAGCAGGGGGACAAGGGACTACGAGCAGTACTTC. It yields the protein CASSRGTRDYEQYF.